A single sample gave rise to the 6 T cell receptor beta chains below, sequenced in a study of CD8 T cells in ankylosing spondylitis. TCRdb reprocessed the 5' RACE reads with MiXCR, giving one entry per CDR3 protein. The profile shows just under 350,000 distinct CDR3 sequences, roughly 15% of them singletons. What was sequenced was blood, either unsorted or a sorted T cell fraction (not recorded which). The receptor source for this set is a male donor with ankylosing spondylitis or in good health (not recorded which).

The sample holds a few counts of this clonotype. This chain uses TRBV6-1 with TRBJ2-2; D may be TRBD2 (5 bases). Germline CDR1 reads MNHNS; CDR2 reads SASEGT. The CDR3 totals 15 residues. V lost 7 bases, J lost 4 bases, and 16 bases lay in between. The CDR3 region is CASNLQRSTTGELFF. As DNA, the CDR3 is TGTGCCAGCAACCTCCAGCGGTCGACCACCGGGGAGCTGTTTTTT.

The sample holds a few counts of this clonotype. The chain links TRBV2 to TRBJ2-7; 9 bases are a match to TRBD1. Germline assignment: CDR1 SNHLY and CDR2 FYNNEI. The trim removed 6 bases at V and 0 bases at J, leaving 6 bases unmatched. CDR3 length: 15 residues. This chain's CDR3 is CASSSGTGNSYEQYF. For the CDR3, the DNA is TGTGCCAGCAGCTCCGGGACAGGGAACTCCTACGAGCAGTACTTC. The full variable domain, its missing parts supplied by reference TRBV2 and TRBJ2-7, is EPEVTQTPSHQVTQMGQEVILRCVPISNHLYFYWYRQILGQKVEFLVSFYNNEISEKSEIFDDQFSVERPDGSNFTLKIRSTKLEDSAMYFCASSSGTGNSYEQYFGPGTRLTVT.

The sample holds a few counts of this clonotype. The rearrangement links TRBV29-1 to TRBJ2-7; the D gene could be TRBD1 or TRBD2 (5 bases each). The CDR3 has 13 amino acids. Germline-derived CDR1 and CDR2 are SQVTM and ANQGSEA. V was shortened by 7 bases and J by 0 bases, with 13 bases between the two germline ends. CDR3 loop: CSAGDGYSYEQYF. The CDR3 DNA reads as TGCAGCGCTGGGGACGGATACTCCTACGAGCAGTACTTC.

The rearrangement uses TRBV12-3 or TRBV12-4 and TRBJ2-5, with D perhaps TRBD1 or TRBD2 (6 bases each). V lost 2 bases and J lost 3, with 16 bases in between. This CDR3 comprises 16 residues. The CDR3 sequence is CASSLRFVRGEETQYF. In nucleotides, the CDR3 is TGTGCCAGCAGTTTAAGGTTCGTGAGGGGGGAAGAGACCCAGTACTTC.

The CDR3 protein is CASSQDQRGAYEQYF. The CDR3 DNA reads as TGCGCCAGCAGCCAAGATCAGCGGGGGGCATACGAGCAGTACTTC. The J gene is TRBJ2-7, the V gene TRBV4-1; 9 bases map to TRBD2. CDR1 MGHRA and CDR2 YSYEKL come from the germline V gene. This CDR3 has 15 residues. Unmatched junction bases numbered 4, after V lost 0 bases and J lost 4 bases.

This rearrangement joins TRBV2 to TRBJ2-7; D tentatively fits TRBD1 or TRBD2 (5 bases each). Germline V gene lookup returns CDR1 SNHLY and CDR2 FYNNEI. V gave up 6 bases and J gave up 2 bases, with 20 bases separating them. The CDR3 loop spans 16 amino acids. As DNA, the CDR3 is TGTGCCAGCAGCCTGGGACCTTCCGGTACTGCCTACGAGCAGTACTTC. It encodes CASSLGPSGTAYEQYF.